This entry features one T cell receptor beta chain sequence. Its antigen remains unidentified. V shed 5 bases and J 4 bases; nucleotides not matched to a gene: 7. The CDR3 is 16 amino acids. Germline CDR1 SGHAT, CDR2 FQNNGV. The record originates from a study of shared clonotypes between healthy human individuals. General study results and limits: Represented genetic and exposure-history diversity was restricted by having few donors. Rarefaction showed sorted-subset sequencing was incomplete despite large depth.

TCRdb's copy holds only in-frame clones and misses some; the assay was immunoSEQ multiplex PCR. The data hold around 510,000 clones, with about 96% observed a single time. Every donor, a Caucasian adult, lived in Nashville, Tennessee. In the CD4+ fraction, cells were divided into CD45RA+ naive and CD45RA-negative memory subsets. The TCR originated in a woman in her twenties or thirties in good health. The sequencing input was naive CD4+ T cells sorted from blood. The sample's subset: CD45RA+ positively selected. The V gene is TRBV11-2, the J gene TRBJ2-1; 11 nucleotides line up with TRBD2. CDR3 region: CASSALTSGIYNEQFF. In DNA form, the CDR3 reads TGTGCCAGCAGCGCTCTGACTAGCGGGATTTACAATGAGCAGTTCTTC.